This TCR beta chain was sequenced in a study of blood T cell repertoires in COVID-19. At the level of the study: T cells, B-cell-depleted T cells, or PBMCs provided the cDNA or gDNA that served as material.

Germline lookup yields CDR1 SGHRS and CDR2 YFSETQ. V lost 4 bases, J lost 6 bases, and 4 bases stayed unmatched. CDR3 length: 12 amino acids. Libraries were prepared by immunoSEQ multiplex PCR; TCRdb keeps only in-frame clonotypes and omits some of them. The data hold roughly 500,000 clones, with roughly nine tenths observed a single time. Seattle cases were enrolled at active infection and followed longitudinally. The specimen sequenced was peripheral blood. This chain uses TRBV5-1 with TRBJ2-7, with 7 bases lining up with TRBD1. This clonotype originated in a man aged 18 to 29 with COVID-19, enrolled during active disease. The CDR3 DNA is TGCGCCAGCAGCCAGGGGGTCGGCGAGCAGTACTTC. Translating it yields CASSQGVGEQYF.